The source of this T cell receptor (beta chain) is a study of shared clonotypes between healthy human individuals. The study's findings and limits: Only blood was sampled; tissue repertoires likely differ.

As concerns this clone: Its antigen is unidentified.

Original methodology: ImmunoSEQ only sent back junction sequences with no quality scores, so filtering was done differently. This table comes from immunoSEQ multiplex PCR, and its TCRdb copy is limited to in-frame clones, with some not included. The V and J calls and clone size were taken over from that table, and D and trimming were inferred from the DNA. The repertoire holds about 1.5 million clones, with over 95% as singletons. The source material was naive CD4+ T cells sorted from blood. The subset here: CD45RA+ positively selected. This clonotype originated in a man aged 30 to 45 in good health.

DNA of the CDR3: TGTGCCAGCAGCTTGGGAACTCAGCCCCAGCATTTT. Protein sequence: CASSLGTQPQHF. V and J are TRBV7-2 and TRBJ1-5; no reliable D call. Germline CDR1 is SGHTA and CDR2 is FQGNSA. V gave up 3 bases and J gave up 6 bases, with 6 bases separating them. This CDR3 comprises 12 residues. Combining the CDR3 with reference TRBV7-2 and TRBJ1-5 gives the whole variable domain GAGVSQSPSNKVTEKGKDVELRCDPISGHTALYWYRQSLGQGLEFLIYFQGNSAPDKSGLPSDRFSAERTGGSVSTLTIQRTQQEDSAVYLCASSLGTQPQHFGDGTRLSIL.